What follows is one T cell receptor (beta chain) and its context. The sample is drawn from a study of blood T cell repertoires in COVID-19. The overall study: Sites across the United States, Italy and Spain contributed samples from acute and convalescent COVID-19.

Per the original methods: Amplification from reference gene primers served as the basis for estimated nucleated cell counts. Libraries were prepared by immunoSEQ multiplex PCR; TCRdb keeps only in-frame clonotypes and omits some of them. V and J calls and clone size are those listed in that table; D and trimming were worked out from the DNA. This sample carries 110,000 or so clones, approximately 90% of them seen once, and the ten largest clones take 4.6%. V dropped 5 bases and J dropped 4 bases, with 11 bases sitting between them. The CDR3 extends over 13 amino acids. CDR1 MNHEY and CDR2 SVGAGI come from the germline V gene.

The chain uses TRBV6-5 and TRBJ2-5; weak D call: TRBD2 (5 bases). The sample was peripheral blood. The receptor's source is a woman in her forties or fifties with acute or convalescent COVID-19. CDR3 sequence: CASSRSGRETQYF. Written as DNA, the CDR3 is TGTGCCAGCAGTCGGTCGGGAAGAGAGACCCAGTACTTC.